A single count supports the clone carrying this T cell receptor (beta chain). Its cognate antigen is unknown. The data belong to a study of vaccination effects on CD4 cells after COVID-19. Study in general: Participants were vaccinated with two doses of either the BNT162b2 or mRNA-1273 vaccine. Findings and caveats of the study: Clones arising from infection and from vaccination showed marked clonal contraction late after vaccination.

The V gene end was trimmed by 0 bases and the J gene end by 0 bases; junction bases not matched to a gene: 3. Per germline, CDR1 KGHDR and CDR2 SFDVKD. The CDR3 is 17 amino acids. Antigen-specific CD4+ T cell clonotypes were called by their expansion after viral peptide-pool culture in ViraFEST. Culture proceeded for 10 days, and CD4+ T cells were then isolated. Vaccine recipients, nucleocapsid antibody negative, had no prior SARS-CoV-2 infection. IL-2 at 10 IU/ml and peptides at 7.5 to 10 ug/ml were added to cultured PBMC, approximately 1.9 million per well. Sequenced by immunoSEQ multiplex PCR; TCRdb stores in-frame clones only, minus some. The data contain tens of thousands of clones, 75% to 85% of them seen just once; the ten biggest clones take up around 5.5%.

The rearrangement uses TRBV24-1 and TRBJ2-2; 7 bases line up with TRBD2. Sequenced material: CD4+ T cells from PBMCs cultured with HCoV-OC43 spike peptides, taken before COVID-19 vaccination. Regarding subset: HCoV-OC43 spike overlapping peptide pool stimulation. This TCR came from a human donor who received a COVID-19 vaccine. Here the CDR3 reads CATSDLGGGANTGELFF. In nucleotides, the CDR3 is TGTGCCACCAGTGATTTGGGCGGGGGAGCGAACACCGGGGAGCTGTTTTTT.